A single sample is the source of the 12 T cell receptor beta chains below, sequenced in a study of OX40 agonist ivuxolimab in advanced cancers. Repertoires were generated with immunoSEQ multiplex PCR, while TCRdb's copy carries only in-frame clones and drops some. Seen here are 80,000 to 100,000 clones, around 85% observed once, and the top ten hold roughly 5.5%. The specimen comprised CD4+ or CD8+ T cells sorted from blood, sampled in a trial of the OX40 agonist ivuxolimab. These receptors all come from an adult with an advanced solid tumor such as melanoma, head and neck, liver or kidney cancer.

This rearrangement joins TRBV6-1 to TRBJ1-1; D is possibly TRBD1 (5 bases). The CDR3 extends over 13 amino acids. V was clipped by 7 bases and J by 8 bases, with 17 bases between them. Germline V gene lookup returns CDR1 MNHNS and CDR2 SASEGT. The CDR3 DNA reads as TGTGCCAGCAATTTATCGGGGCACCTCGAAGCTTTCTTT. Residues: CASNLSGHLEAFF.

This clone was counted once. The chain joins TRBV6-5 to TRBJ2-2; 7 bases map to TRBD2. CDR1 and CDR2 (germline): MNHEY, SVGAGI. The CDR3 is 14 residues long. Trimming cost V 0 bases and J 6 bases; bases outside gene matches: 1. The CDR3 sequence is CASSYSGGAGELFF. CDR3 DNA: TGTGCCAGCAGTTACTCGGGGGGGGCCGGGGAGCTGTTTTTT.

This clone was detected once. In nucleotides, the CDR3 is TGCGCCAGCAGCTCGGGGGGCCCAGGCTACGAGCAGTACTTC. Protein product: CASSSGGPGYEQYF. The chain couples TRBV5-1 to TRBJ2-7; D is perhaps TRBD2 (7 bases). Deletions cut 3 bases from V and 3 bases from J, with 13 bases between. Germline-derived CDR1 and CDR2 are SGHRS and YFSETQ. This CDR3 has 14 amino acids.

This chain uses TRBV7-9 with TRBJ1-2; a possible D gene is TRBD1 (6 bases). Trimming stripped 6 bases from V and 7 bases from J, with 12 bases between. From germline, CDR1 is SEHNR and CDR2 FQNEAQ (reference sequence). The CDR3 covers 12 residues. The CDR3 sequence is CASSYRDGGYTF. CDR3 sequence (DNA): TGTGCCAGCAGTTACAGGGATGGTGGCTACACCTTC.

The chain recombines TRBV30 with TRBJ1-2; tentatively, D is TRBD1 (6 bases). With 3 bases removed from V and 0 bases from J, the gap between germline ends came to 14 bases. This CDR3 has 15 residues. Germline CDR1 GTSNPN, CDR2 SVGIG (reference sequence). The CDR3 here is CAWSRGDKANYGYTF. CDR3 in DNA: TGTGCCTGGAGCCGGGGGGACAAGGCTAACTATGGCTACACCTTC.

This sequence joins TRBV18 and TRBJ1-2, with D possibly TRBD1 on 5 matching bases. Trimming took 2 bases from V and 4 from J, leaving 11 bases between them. Germline values: CDR1 KGHSH, CDR2 LQKENI. The CDR3 length is 14 residues. The DNA for the CDR3 is TGTGCCAGCTCACCAGGGGGACCTGGCTATGGCTACACCTTC. Translated: CASSPGGPGYGYTF.

There are a few counts of this clone. The chain is built from TRBV18 and TRBJ2-2; D is perhaps TRBD1 (5 bases). Trimming cost V 2 bases and J 4 bases, with 23 bases left between them. The CDR3 covers 19 residues. Germline V gene sequence: CDR1 KGHSH, CDR2 LQKENI. CDR3 DNA: TGTGCCAGCTCACCAAATGGGGCAGGCCACTCCCGAGGCACCGGGGAGCTGTTTTTT. Residues: CASSPNGAGHSRGTGELFF.

The genes are TRBV7-3 and TRBJ1-3; D unresolved. V gave up 3 bases and J gave up 0 bases, with 18 bases separating them. The germline CDR1 and CDR2 sequences are SGHTA and FQGTGA. This CDR3 region has 18 residues. The CDR3 DNA reads as TGTGCCAGCAGCTTGGGAACAGCTTACCGCCTCTCTGGAAACACCATATATTTT. Protein product: CASSLGTAYRLSGNTIYF.

This clone was counted a few times. The chain couples TRBV7-9 to TRBJ2-3, with 9 bases fitting TRBD2. The CDR3 length is 15 residues. Germline V CDR1 and CDR2: SEHNR, FQNEAQ (reference sequence). J was trimmed by 4 bases and V by 1 base; bases with no gene match: 3. Here the CDR3 reads CASSLGGGRADTQYF. The CDR3 DNA reads TGTGCCAGCAGCTTAGGAGGCGGGAGGGCAGATACGCAGTATTTT.

The chain uses TRBV9 and TRBJ2-7; 8 nucleotides agree with TRBD1. CDR1 is SGDLS, CDR2 YYNGEE, per germline. This CDR3 contains 15 residues. Unmatched junction bases numbered 9, after V lost 0 bases and J lost 7 bases. The CDR3 region has the DNA TGTGCCAGCAGCGTAGCGTCGGGACAGGTTGGTGAGCAGTACTTC. Its protein is CASSVASGQVGEQYF.

The CDR3 sequence is CASSGQASLVTEAFF. The DNA of the CDR3 is TGTGCCAGCAGCGGACAGGCCTCCTTGGTCACTGAAGCTTTCTTT. This chain links TRBV7-6 with TRBJ1-1; TRBD1 aligns across 7 bases. This CDR3 contains 15 residues. V lost 5 bases, J lost 4 bases, and 10 bases stayed unmatched. From germline, CDR1 is SGHVS and CDR2 FNYEAQ.

This chain joins TRBV19 and TRBJ2-1; TRBD2 matches at 13 bases. The J segment lost 4 bases and the V segment lost 4 bases, leaving 4 bases of the junction unmatched. There are 16 residues in the CDR3. Germline CDR1 and CDR2: LNHDA and SQIVND (reference sequence). CDR3 nucleotides: TGTGCCAGTAGTAGGGGGACTAGCGGGGTATACAATGAGCAGTTCTTC. Translation: CASSRGTSGVYNEQFF.